This TCR beta chain is drawn from a study of blood T cells in healthy people across ages. The study's findings and limits: TCR beta diversity per million T cells fell roughly linearly with age. Compared with aged donors, long-lived donors showed fewer expanded clones, suggesting selection.

Germline lookup yields CDR1 MNHNS and CDR2 SASEGT. V shed 5 bases and J shed 5 bases, with 16 bases lying between them. CDR3 size: 15 residues. A second PCR, run for about 7 to 11 cycles, used a sample-barcoded 5' primer plus a J-beta primer mix. TCRdb analysed the 5' RACE reads with MiXCR anew, one entry per CDR3 protein. The data contain about 570,000 distinct CDR3 sequences, 25% to 30% of them singletons. Donors ranged from roughly 6 to 90 years old and were healthy Caucasians in Russia. Drawing of peripheral blood yielded about 10 milliliters from each donor. Concerning this clonotype: Its antigen is still unknown.

The V call is TRBV6-1, the J call TRBJ1-5; perhaps TRBD1 as D (6 bases). The source is a woman in her seventies in good health. Source material: blood. As DNA, the CDR3 is TGTGCCAGCAGTCCGATGAGACAGGCGGATCAGCCCCAGCATTTT. This encodes CASSPMRQADQPQHF.